These T cell receptor beta chains were read from a single sample in a study of neurological immune-mediated disorders. MiXCR, applied by TCRdb to the 5' RACE reads, yields one record per CDR3 protein. The table has 84,000 or so distinct CDR3 sequences, 4.3% seen once; the top ten hold roughly 5.6%. The sequenced material came from PBMCs. All receptors derive from a woman aged 60-75 years with multiple sclerosis. CDR3s include the opening cysteine and the closing phenylalanine or tryptophan. Each record gives: CDR3 DNA, CDR3 protein, J gene, clone size, D gene, V gene. D genes are given only for firm matches. Clone size is shown for a subset of rows, as once, few, many or a class of expanded clone.

TGCAGCGGGACGAGAGGAGAGACCCAGTACTTC | CSGTRGETQYF | TRBJ2-5 | many | . | TRBV29-1
TGCAGTGCTGACCCTGTATCAATAAGACGGAACACTGAAGCTTTCTTT | CSADPVSIRRNTEAFF | TRBJ1-1 | many | . | TRBV20-1
TGCAGCGTACGCGACTGGGGCAATCAGCCCCAGCATTTT | CSVRDWGNQPQHF | TRBJ1-5 | many | . | TRBV29-1
TGTGCCAGCTCCCTTACTAGCGGGGGGGCATACGAGCAGTACTTC | CASSLTSGGAYEQYF | TRBJ2-7 | many | TRBD2 | TRBV9
TGCGCCAGCAGCCGTGACAGGGACGAGCAGTTCTTC | CASSRDRDEQFF | TRBJ2-1 | many | TRBD1 | TRBV5-1
TGCAGTACCCCGGACGGGGGTCGGAACTATGGCTACACCTTC | CSTPDGGRNYGYTF | TRBJ1-2 | many | . | TRBV20-1
TGTGCCAGCAGCCAAGTGGGCTTAGCCAAAAACATTCAGTACTTC | CASSQVGLAKNIQYF | TRBJ2-4 | many | . | TRBV3-1
TGCAGTGCTAGCCCCCCCGTTCGTTCTCGCCAGCCCCAGCATTTT | CSASPPVRSRQPQHF | TRBJ1-5 | many | . | TRBV20-1
TGCAGTGCTGCGCCGGGACAGGGATTTGCTGGCTACACCTTC | CSAAPGQGFAGYTF | TRBJ1-2 | many | TRBD1 | TRBV20-1
TGTGCCAGCAGCTTAGCTCACACCCGGGACTACCAAGAGACCCAGTACTTC | CASSLAHTRDYQETQYF | TRBJ2-5 | many | . | TRBV7-9
TGTGCCAGCAGCCTGTGGGGGGACAGGGGGCCCCTCTACAATGAGCAGTTCTTC | CASSLWGDRGPLYNEQFF | TRBJ2-1 | . | TRBD1 | TRBV5-6
TGTGCCAGCAGCCAAGAAACGGGATCGAACACTGAAGCTTTCTTT | CASSQETGSNTEAFF | TRBJ1-1 | few | . | TRBV4-2
TGCAGCGTGGAAGGGGGACAGGGGACAGATACGCAGTATTTT | CSVEGGQGTDTQYF | TRBJ2-3 | many | TRBD1 | TRBV29-1
TGTGCCAGCAGTGAAGACATAGCGGGGGGGAACGAGCAGTACTTC | CASSEDIAGGNEQYF | TRBJ2-7 | many | TRBD2 | TRBV6-1
TGTGCCAGCAGAAGAGAACTTTTAGGGACGGAACAAGAGACCCAGTACTTC | CASRRELLGTEQETQYF | TRBJ2-5 | many | . | TRBV6-6
TGTGCCAGCAGCTGGGTGGGACAGGGGAACGAGCAGTACTTC | CASSWVGQGNEQYF | TRBJ2-7 | many | TRBD1 | TRBV5-6
TGCAGTGCTAGCTCGCCCGAGATCTCTGGCTACACCTTC | CSASSPEISGYTF | TRBJ1-2 | many | . | TRBV20-1
TGCAGTGCCCCTGGACTAGCGGGGGGGCCAGAGGGCAAAAACATTCAGTACTTC | CSAPGLAGGPEGKNIQYF | TRBJ2-4 | many | TRBD2 | TRBV20-1
TGTGCCAGCCAAAGAATCCTGGCCTACGAGCAGTACTTC | CASQRILAYEQYF | TRBJ2-7 | . | . | TRBV14
TGTGCCAGTAGTATGCGAAGACAGACCTACGAGCAGTACTTC | CASSMRRQTYEQYF | TRBJ2-7 | many | . | TRBV19
TGTGCCAGCAGCCCCCTCCGGACTGTTGGCTCCTACGAGCAGTACTTC | CASSPLRTVGSYEQYF | TRBJ2-7 | many | . | TRBV9
TGTGCCAGCAGCTTAGTAACCAGCGGGGGGGCAAATGAGCAGTTCTTC | CASSLVTSGGANEQFF | TRBJ2-1 | many | TRBD2 | TRBV11-2
TGCGCCAGCAGCTTGGCCGGGACAATCAATGAGCAGTTCTTC | CASSLAGTINEQFF | TRBJ2-1 | many | . | TRBV5-1